One sample yielded the 2 T cell receptor beta chains listed below, sequenced in a study of T cell clonality in common variable immunodeficiency. TCRdb keeps only in-frame clones here, not all; method: immunoSEQ multiplex PCR. The sample holds roughly 48,000 clones, and no clone turns up only once. Sequencing was done on a sample of peripheral blood mononuclear cells. These receptors originate from a person between 18 and 75 years old in good health.

This clone was picked up a small number of times. The sequenced fragment ends 3 residues before the CDR3 boundary, so the rest is inferred from the germline J gene. The chain combines TRBV20-1 with TRBJ2-3, with 8 bases aligning to TRBD2. The CDR3 has 16 amino acids. Germline CDR1 is DFQATT and CDR2 is SNEGSKA (reference sequence). The part of the CDR3 DNA that was read is TGCAGTGCTAGAGAGGAGCCGGGGGGGGACAATCAGCCG. Its protein product is CSAREEPGGDNQP. The entire CDR3 reads CSAREEPGGDNQPQYF.

This clone was detected many times. The read falls 3 residues short of the CDR3 end, and the missing part is taken from the germline J gene. This chain connects TRBV9 to TRBJ2-7; TRBD1 matches 9 bases. The V gene's germline CDR1 is SGDLS and CDR2 YYNGEE. This CDR3 is 15 amino acids long. Germline trimming cut 3 bases from V and 5 bases from J; bases unmatched to any gene: 9. The CDR3: CASSAQGQGKDEQYF. The sequenced CDR3 bases are TGTGCCAGCAGCGCCCAGGGACAGGGAAAGGACGAG.